A selection of T cell receptor beta chains follows, all from one sample in a study of Ad26.COV2.S vaccination and SARS-CoV-2 variants. Assay used: immunoSEQ multiplex PCR; TCRdb lists only in-frame clones, some missing. The sample contains about 350,000 clones, roughly 90% of which appear only once. The sample in question was peripheral blood, obtained in a trial of Ad26.COV2.S vaccine versus placebo. The receptors were gathered from a person between 18 and 65 years old who received the Ad26.COV2.S COVID-19 vaccine or a placebo. The CDR3 runs from the conserved cysteine through the conserved F or W. D genes are given only for firm matches. Not every row has a clone size; where given, it reads once, few, many or a size class.

clone size: .; D gene: TRBD1; V gene: TRBV6-2/TRBV6-3; J gene: TRBJ2-7; CDR3 DNA: TGTGCCAGCAGCCCGTTCGGACAGGTTCAGTACTTC; CDR3 protein: CASSPFGQVQYF
clone size: .; D gene: .; V gene: TRBV6-2/TRBV6-3; J gene: TRBJ1-2; CDR3 DNA: TGTGCCAGCAGCTCCGCCGGGGCCCTCCTCTACTATGGCTACACCTTC; CDR3 protein: CASSSAGALLYYGYTF
clone size: .; D gene: .; V gene: TRBV15; J gene: TRBJ1-5; CDR3 DNA: TGTGCCACCAGCAGAGGAGGTGACCGGCCCCAGCATTTT; CDR3 protein: CATSRGGDRPQHF
clone size: .; D gene: .; V gene: TRBV7-9; J gene: TRBJ1-2; CDR3 DNA: TGTGCCAGCAGCTTAGACAGCTATGGCTACACCTTC; CDR3 protein: CASSLDSYGYTF
clone size: .; D gene: .; V gene: TRBV9; J gene: TRBJ2-7; CDR3 DNA: TGTGCCAGCAGCGATGACATTACAGGGCTGAACTACGAGCAGTACTTC; CDR3 protein: CASSDDITGLNYEQYF
clone size: .; D gene: TRBD1; V gene: TRBV19; J gene: TRBJ1-6; CDR3 DNA: TGTGCCAGTAGTCCTTTGGACAGGGATAATTCACCCCTCCACTTT; CDR3 protein: CASSPLDRDNSPLHF
clone size: once; D gene: .; V gene: TRBV6-5; J gene: TRBJ1-1; CDR3 DNA: TGTGCCAGCAGAAGGGAAATGGTCACTGAAGCTTTCTTT; CDR3 protein: CASRREMVTEAFF
clone size: once; D gene: .; V gene: TRBV5-1; J gene: TRBJ2-1; CDR3 DNA: TGCGCCAGCAGCGCCGGGACACCTTACAATGAGCAGTTCTTC; CDR3 protein: CASSAGTPYNEQFF
clone size: .; D gene: .; V gene: TRBV7-9; J gene: TRBJ2-2; CDR3 DNA: TGTGCCAGCAGCTTAGCAGGGAACACCGGGGAGCTGTTTTTT; CDR3 protein: CASSLAGNTGELFF
clone size: few; D gene: TRBD1; V gene: TRBV6-5; J gene: TRBJ1-2; CDR3 DNA: TGTGCCAGCAGTTTTCGGACAGGGACCTATGGCTACACCTTC; CDR3 protein: CASSFRTGTYGYTF
clone size: once; D gene: .; V gene: TRBV6-2/TRBV6-3; J gene: TRBJ1-2; CDR3 DNA: TGTGCCAGCAGTTGGGATCCGTTAGGAGAGAATAACTATGGCTACACCTTC; CDR3 protein: CASSWDPLGENNYGYTF
clone size: .; D gene: .; V gene: TRBV5-6; J gene: TRBJ2-7; CDR3 DNA: TGTGCCAGCAGCTTGGCAGGTTTGGAGTACTTC; CDR3 protein: CASSLAGLEYF
clone size: once; D gene: TRBD2; V gene: TRBV19; J gene: TRBJ2-3; CDR3 DNA: TGTGCCAGTAGCACTAGCGGGAGGAGTGCAGATACGCAGTATTTT; CDR3 protein: CASSTSGRSADTQYF
clone size: few; D gene: TRBD1; V gene: TRBV3-1/TRBV3-2; J gene: TRBJ1-2; CDR3 DNA: TGTGCCAGCAGCCTACAGGGGGCGGGTTACACCTTC; CDR3 protein: CASSLQGAGYTF
clone size: .; D gene: .; V gene: TRBV19; J gene: TRBJ2-7; CDR3 DNA: TGTGCCAGTAGTGTGAGCGGTAGCTCCTACGAGCAGTACTTC; CDR3 protein: CASSVSGSSYEQYF
clone size: .; D gene: .; V gene: TRBV5-6; J gene: TRBJ1-2; CDR3 DNA: TGTGCCAGCAGCATAGGAGGTGACCCACACACCTTC; CDR3 protein: CASSIGGDPHTF
clone size: .; D gene: .; V gene: TRBV6-4; J gene: TRBJ1-2; CDR3 DNA: TGTGCCAGCAGCCGGGAACCTAACTATGGCTACACCTTC; CDR3 protein: CASSREPNYGYTF
clone size: .; D gene: TRBD2; V gene: TRBV9; J gene: TRBJ2-7; CDR3 DNA: TGTGCCAGCAGCCCCCGACCTTTTAGCGGGGAGTACGAGCAGTACTTC; CDR3 protein: CASSPRPFSGEYEQYF
clone size: few; D gene: .; V gene: TRBV4-1; J gene: TRBJ1-6; CDR3 DNA: TGCGCCAGCAGTAAGGGGCCGATCAATTCACCCCTCCACTTT; CDR3 protein: CASSKGPINSPLHF
clone size: .; D gene: .; V gene: TRBV5-6; J gene: TRBJ1-2; CDR3 DNA: TGTGCCAGCAGATTGGCCGGCGACCGCGATGGCTACACCTTC; CDR3 protein: CASRLAGDRDGYTF
clone size: once; D gene: .; V gene: TRBV4-2; J gene: TRBJ2-7; CDR3 DNA: TGTGCCAGCAGGGAGGGGGGAGGCAGCAACGAGCAGTACTTC; CDR3 protein: CASREGGGSNEQYF
clone size: .; D gene: TRBD2; V gene: TRBV6-1; J gene: TRBJ2-7; CDR3 DNA: TGTGCCAGCAGTGACCCCGGGACTAGGTACGAGCAGTACTTC; CDR3 protein: CASSDPGTRYEQYF
clone size: .; D gene: .; V gene: TRBV3-1/TRBV3-2; J gene: TRBJ2-5; CDR3 DNA: TGTGCCAGCAGCCCCGGGGCCTGGGGGAGGACCCAGTACTTC; CDR3 protein: CASSPGAWGRTQYF
clone size: few; D gene: TRBD1; V gene: TRBV5-1; J gene: TRBJ2-2; CDR3 DNA: TGCGCCAGCAGCCACAGGGGGCTCAGCGGGGAGCTGTTTTTT; CDR3 protein: CASSHRGLSGELFF
clone size: .; D gene: .; V gene: TRBV6-6; J gene: TRBJ1-5; CDR3 DNA: TGTGCCAGCAGTCCGGACAGAAACGGGCTTGGCAATCAGCCCCAGCATTTT; CDR3 protein: CASSPDRNGLGNQPQHF
clone size: .; D gene: TRBD1; V gene: TRBV7-9; J gene: TRBJ1-2; CDR3 DNA: TGTGCCAGCAGCTTGCAGGGGGCGCAAGGTGCCGGCTACACCTTC; CDR3 protein: CASSLQGAQGAGYTF
clone size: .; D gene: .; V gene: TRBV2; J gene: TRBJ2-7; CDR3 DNA: TGTGCCAGCAATCGGGGTCTTCAGGGCGGCGAGCAGTACTTC; CDR3 protein: CASNRGLQGGEQYF
clone size: .; D gene: .; V gene: TRBV2; J gene: TRBJ2-5; CDR3 DNA: TGTGCCAGCAAGGGACATCGGGAGACCCAGTACTTC; CDR3 protein: CASKGHRETQYF
clone size: once; D gene: TRBD1; V gene: TRBV7-2; J gene: TRBJ2-2; CDR3 DNA: TGTGCCAGCGACAGGGGGCTCGTCGGGGAGCTGTTTTTT; CDR3 protein: CASDRGLVGELFF
clone size: .; D gene: TRBD1; V gene: TRBV24-1; J gene: TRBJ2-5; CDR3 DNA: TGTGCCACCCAGGGGGTGCAAGAGACCCAGTACTTC; CDR3 protein: CATQGVQETQYF
clone size: .; D gene: .; V gene: TRBV14; J gene: TRBJ2-7; CDR3 DNA: TGTGCCAGCAGCCCCGCCCGGGTCTCCTACGAGCAGTACTTC; CDR3 protein: CASSPARVSYEQYF
clone size: .; D gene: .; V gene: TRBV3-1/TRBV3-2; J gene: TRBJ1-3; CDR3 DNA: TGTGCCAGCAGCCGCAACAGTGGAAACACCATATATTTT; CDR3 protein: CASSRNSGNTIYF
clone size: few; D gene: .; V gene: TRBV21-1; J gene: TRBJ2-7; CDR3 DNA: TGTGCCAGCAGCTTCCGGACAGGTTACCACGAGCAGTACTTC; CDR3 protein: CASSFRTGYHEQYF
clone size: .; D gene: TRBD1; V gene: TRBV5-6; J gene: TRBJ2-1; CDR3 DNA: TGTGCCAGCAGCTTGGTAGGGACAGGCAATGAGCAGTTCTTC; CDR3 protein: CASSLVGTGNEQFF
clone size: .; D gene: TRBD1; V gene: TRBV11-1; J gene: TRBJ2-1; CDR3 DNA: TGTGCCAGCAGCATACGACAGGGGCCGGCTAATGAGCAGTTCTTC; CDR3 protein: CASSIRQGPANEQFF
clone size: .; D gene: TRBD2; V gene: TRBV4-1; J gene: TRBJ2-3; CDR3 DNA: TGCGCCAGCAGCCCCTCGGGACTAGCGGGGGGGGGTACAGATACGCAGTATTTT; CDR3 protein: CASSPSGLAGGGTDTQYF
clone size: .; D gene: .; V gene: TRBV5-1; J gene: TRBJ2-2; CDR3 DNA: TGCGCCAGCGAGGGAGGAGGGGAAACGAACACCGGGGAGCTGTTTTTT; CDR3 protein: CASEGGGETNTGELFF
clone size: .; D gene: .; V gene: TRBV19; J gene: TRBJ2-7; CDR3 DNA: TGTGCCAGTAGTAACCAGGGGATGAACGAGCAGTACTTC; CDR3 protein: CASSNQGMNEQYF
clone size: .; D gene: TRBD1; V gene: TRBV19; J gene: TRBJ1-6; CDR3 DNA: TGTGCCAGTAGATCCGGGACAGCCAATTCACCCCTCCACTTT; CDR3 protein: CASRSGTANSPLHF
clone size: .; D gene: TRBD1; V gene: TRBV5-4; J gene: TRBJ1-4; CDR3 DNA: TGTGCCAGCAGCTTGGCTCCGGACAGGGCTAATGAAAAACTGTTTTTT; CDR3 protein: CASSLAPDRANEKLFF
clone size: .; D gene: .; V gene: TRBV10-3; J gene: TRBJ1-3; CDR3 DNA: TGTGCCATCAGTACTCACAGGGAAAACACCATATATTTT; CDR3 protein: CAISTHRENTIYF
clone size: .; D gene: .; V gene: TRBV4-1; J gene: TRBJ2-7; CDR3 DNA: TGCGCCAGCAGCCAAGGGGTCGAGCAGTACTTC; CDR3 protein: CASSQGVEQYF
clone size: .; D gene: TRBD1; V gene: TRBV5-1; J gene: TRBJ1-2; CDR3 DNA: TGCGCCAGCAGCGTAACCGGGACAGGAGATGTCGACTATGGCTACACCTTC; CDR3 protein: CASSVTGTGDVDYGYTF
clone size: .; D gene: TRBD1; V gene: TRBV9; J gene: TRBJ2-7; CDR3 DNA: TGTGCCAGCAGTCCGGGACAGAGCTCCTACGAGCAGTACTTC; CDR3 protein: CASSPGQSSYEQYF
clone size: .; D gene: .; V gene: TRBV6-2/TRBV6-3; J gene: TRBJ2-1; CDR3 DNA: TGTGCCAGCAGTTACTCTTTTGAGCAGTTCTTC; CDR3 protein: CASSYSFEQFF
clone size: few; D gene: TRBD1; V gene: TRBV5-1; J gene: TRBJ2-2; CDR3 DNA: TGCGCCAGCAGCTTGCGGGACAGCTACACCGGGGAGCTGTTTTTT; CDR3 protein: CASSLRDSYTGELFF
clone size: .; D gene: .; V gene: TRBV5-1; J gene: TRBJ1-2; CDR3 DNA: TGCGCCAGCAGCTTGGGTGCAGGGTCCGACTACACCTTC; CDR3 protein: CASSLGAGSDYTF
clone size: .; D gene: .; V gene: TRBV15; J gene: TRBJ1-5; CDR3 DNA: TGTGCCACCAGCAGAGATGGTGGCAATCAGCCCCAGCATTTT; CDR3 protein: CATSRDGGNQPQHF
clone size: .; D gene: .; V gene: TRBV2; J gene: TRBJ1-4; CDR3 DNA: TGTGCCAGCACCCCAGCAGGGCTTAATGAAAAACTGTTTTTT; CDR3 protein: CASTPAGLNEKLFF
clone size: .; D gene: .; V gene: TRBV5-1; J gene: TRBJ1-4; CDR3 DNA: TGCGCCAGCAGCTTTGGTACGGGGGCAAAGGGTGAAAAACTGTTTTTT; CDR3 protein: CASSFGTGAKGEKLFF
clone size: .; D gene: TRBD1; V gene: TRBV5-1; J gene: TRBJ1-6; CDR3 DNA: TGCGCCAGCAGCTTCACCGGGACAGGGAATTCACCCCTCCACTTT; CDR3 protein: CASSFTGTGNSPLHF
clone size: .; D gene: .; V gene: TRBV7-8; J gene: TRBJ1-6; CDR3 DNA: TGTGCCAGCAGCTTAGTGGACAGTGATTCACCCCTCCACTTT; CDR3 protein: CASSLVDSDSPLHF
clone size: .; D gene: .; V gene: TRBV23-1; J gene: TRBJ1-3; CDR3 DNA: TGCGCCAGCACCCCGGGTGGCGGCTCTGGAAACACCATATATTTT; CDR3 protein: CASTPGGGSGNTIYF
clone size: .; D gene: .; V gene: TRBV6-1; J gene: TRBJ2-5; CDR3 DNA: TGTGCCAGCAGTGAAATGATCCAAGAGACCCAGTACTTC; CDR3 protein: CASSEMIQETQYF
clone size: .; D gene: .; V gene: TRBV4-1; J gene: TRBJ1-4; CDR3 DNA: TGCGCCAGCAGCCGCGAGCGACAGCCCCTTGCAACTAATGAAAAACTGTTTTTT; CDR3 protein: CASSRERQPLATNEKLFF
clone size: .; D gene: .; V gene: TRBV30; J gene: TRBJ2-5; CDR3 DNA: TGTGCCTGCCGGCCAGGAAGGCTTTCGGGGGAGACCCAGTACTTC; CDR3 protein: CACRPGRLSGETQYF
clone size: .; D gene: .; V gene: TRBV24-1; J gene: TRBJ2-1; CDR3 DNA: TGTGCCACCATTACCCATGGGCTAGCCGAATCCTACAATGAGCAGTTCTTC; CDR3 protein: CATITHGLAESYNEQFF
clone size: once; D gene: .; V gene: TRBV12-3/TRBV12-4; J gene: TRBJ2-1; CDR3 DNA: TGTGCCAGCAGATACAATGAGCAGTTCTTC; CDR3 protein: CASRYNEQFF
clone size: .; D gene: .; V gene: TRBV6-6; J gene: TRBJ2-3; CDR3 DNA: TGTGCCAGCACCGTCAAGGAGACTAGCACAGATACGCAGTATTTT; CDR3 protein: CASTVKETSTDTQYF
clone size: .; D gene: TRBD1; V gene: TRBV2; J gene: TRBJ2-1; CDR3 DNA: TGTGCCAGCAGTTCCGGGACAGAGCTACTATACAATGAGCAGTTCTTC; CDR3 protein: CASSSGTELLYNEQFF